A single sample gave rise to the 13 T cell receptor beta chains below, sequenced in a study of T cell repertoires in cytomegalovirus infection. What these receptors recognize is not known. TCRdb passed the reads through MiXCR, listing each CDR3 protein once. The sample has about 920,000 distinct CDR3 sequences; around 32% are singletons. This material consisted of cultured CD8+ T cells from PBMCs, taken from culture after CMV antigen stimulation. Source of these receptors: a human donor in good health (CMV status not recorded). Some clones in this sample may be carry-over from other donors' samples.

This clonotype was observed a handful of times. The chain has TRBV7-6 and TRBJ1-5; D gene uncertain. The CDR3 consists of 13 residues. Trimming removed 4 bases from V and 7 bases from J, with 11 bases in between. Per germline, CDR1 SGHVS and CDR2 FNYEAQ. CDR3 DNA sequence: TGTGCCAGCAGCTGGACCTCAGGACAGCCCCAGCATTTT. As protein: CASSWTSGQPQHF. Drawing the rest from reference TRBV7-6 and TRBJ1-5, the complete variable domain is GAGVSQSPRYKVTKRGQDVALRCDPISGHVSLYWYRQALGQGPEFLTYFNYEAQQDKSGLPNDRFSAERPEGSISTLTIQRTEQRDSAMYRCASSWTSGQPQHFGDGTRLSIL.

There are a few counts of this clonotype. V is TRBV27 and J is TRBJ2-1, with D possibly called TRBD1 or TRBD2 (5 bases each). The CDR3 runs 18 residues. Germline loops: CDR1 MNHEY, CDR2 SMNVEV (reference sequence). V dropped 2 bases and J dropped 4 bases, with 21 bases sitting between them. The CDR3 DNA reads as TGTGCCAGCAGTTTAGTTTACACTACCGGGACGATATACAATGAGCAGTTCTTC. Its protein is CASSLVYTTGTIYNEQFF.

This clonotype was observed a few times. V is TRBV6-2 or TRBV6-3 and J is TRBJ1-5; TRBD1 might be the D (5 bases). V lost 2 bases and J lost 3, with 17 bases in between. The CDR3 is 17 residues long. Germline V CDR1 and CDR2: MNHEY, SVGEGT. CDR3 protein: CASSYPAGTDTNQPQHF. The CDR3, as DNA: TGTGCCAGCAGTTACCCCGCCGGGACGGATACCAATCAGCCCCAGCATTTT.

The rearrangement uses TRBV19 and TRBJ2-1; 7 bases align to TRBD1. The CDR3 has 15 amino acids. The ends lost 5 bases at V and 8 bases at J; junction bases unmatched: 12. Germline loops: CDR1 LNHDA, CDR2 SQIVND (reference sequence). The CDR3 protein is CASSPRTGGVDEQFF. The CDR3 DNA sequence: TGTGCCAGTAGTCCGAGGACAGGAGGTGTCGATGAGCAGTTCTTC.

The genes are TRBV28 and TRBJ2-7; tentative D call: TRBD1 (6 bases). Germline assignment: CDR1 MDHEN and CDR2 SYDVKM. CDR3 length: 13 residues. Trimming cost V 4 bases and J 6 bases, with 13 bases left between them. The CDR3 sequence: CASSSFKGGEQYV. The CDR3 DNA reads TGTGCCAGCAGTTCCTTCAAAGGGGGCGAGCAGTACGTC.

V and J are TRBV6-2 or TRBV6-3 and TRBJ1-1; 10 bases fit TRBD1. The germline V gene has CDR1 MNHEY and CDR2 SVGEGT. CDR3 size: 17 residues. The ends lost 6 bases at V and 4 bases at J; junction bases unmatched: 14. The DNA of the CDR3 is TGTGCCAGCAGACGATATCCGGGACAGGGGTTCGGCACTGAAGCTTTCTTT. Its translation is CASRRYPGQGFGTEAFF.

A few counts support this clonotype. This rearrangement joins TRBV19 to TRBJ1-3; D gene ambiguous. V shed 3 bases and J shed 2 bases, with 11 bases lying between them. The CDR3 has 15 residues. Per the germline V gene, CDR1 is LNHDA and CDR2 is SQIVND (reference sequence). DNA of the CDR3: TGTGCCAGTAGTATGACGGGGTATCCTGGAAACACCATATATTTT. This sequence encodes CASSMTGYPGNTIYF. Full variable domain (remainder filled in from reference TRBV19 and TRBJ1-3): DGGITQSPKYLFRKEGQNVTLSCEQNLNHDAMYWYRQDPGQGLRLIYYSQIVNDFQKGDIAEGYSVSREKKESFPLTVTSAQKNPTAFYLCASSMTGYPGNTIYFGEGSWLTVV.

This clonotype was recorded a few times. V usage is TRBV23-1 and J usage is TRBJ2-1, with unresolved D. TRBV23-1 is given ORF status, its function remaining uncertain. This CDR3 spans 14 amino acids. The V gene lost 4 bases and the J gene lost 0 bases, with 7 bases spanning the gap. Here the CDR3 DNA reads TGCGCCAGCAGTCGGTTAAGCTCCTACAATGAGCAGTTCTTC. Translated: CASSRLSSYNEQFF.

The chain employs TRBV20-1 and TRBJ2-2, with 7 bases matching TRBD2. Losses at the gene ends were 0 bases for V and 2 bases for J; bases not matched to a gene: 6. CDR1 is DFQATT, CDR2 SNEGSKA, per germline (reference sequence). This CDR3 is 16 amino acids long. The CDR3 nucleotides read TGCAGTGCTAGAGATATCGGCGGGGGAAACACCGGGGAGCTGTTTTTT. Residues: CSARDIGGGNTGELFF.

DNA of the CDR3: TGTGCCAGCAGCCATGAACAGGAAAATGAAGCTTTCTTT. It specifies CASSHEQENEAFF. The chain is built from TRBV14 and TRBJ1-1; TRBD1 is a possible D gene (5 bases). Trimming stripped 3 bases from V and 7 bases from J, with 12 bases between. Germline loops: CDR1 SGHDN, CDR2 FVKESK. The CDR3 is 13 amino acids. Together with reference TRBV14 and TRBJ1-1, the CDR3 gives the full variable domain: EAGVTQFPSHSVIEKGQTVTLRCDPISGHDNLYWYRRVMGKEIKFLLHFVKESKQDESGMPNNRFLAERTGGTYSTLKVQPAELEDSGVYFCASSHEQENEAFFGQGTRLTVV.

This clonotype was picked up a small number of times. The rearrangement uses TRBV11-2 and TRBJ1-4, with D possibly TRBD1 on 6 matching bases. Germline-derived CDR1 and CDR2 are SGHAT and FQNNGV. The CDR3 contains 17 residues. The ends were cut back, 4 bases at V and 0 bases at J, with 15 bases in the middle. The CDR3 bases are TGTGCCAGCAGCTCGAGGGGGGCGACAGCAACTAATGAAAAACTGTTTTTT. This codes for CASSSRGATATNEKLFF.

In this sample, this clonotype turned up a few times. The chain carries TRBV12-3 or TRBV12-4 and TRBJ1-5, with D maybe TRBD1 (5 bases). CDR3 length: 15 residues. The V and J ends lost 6 bases and 0 bases respectively, with 12 bases between them. CDR3: CASSATDVSNQPQHF. CDR3 bases: TGTGCCAGCAGCGCGACAGACGTTAGCAATCAGCCCCAGCATTTT.

The rearrangement joins TRBV15 to TRBJ2-3; D remains unclear. V lost 2 bases and J 4 bases, leaving 7 bases between the germline ends. Germline V gives CDR1 LNHNV, CDR2 YYDKDF (reference sequence). CDR3 length equals 13 residues. This CDR3 reads CATSRKVSDTQYF. CDR3 DNA sequence: TGTGCCACCAGCAGAAAAGTCTCAGATACGCAGTATTTT.